Below, 5 T cell receptor beta chains from the same sample are listed, as sequenced in a study of cytomegalovirus exposure and HLA in healthy donors (dated by TCRdb to the late 2010s). Library construction relied on the immunoSEQ multiplex PCR assay. For the multiplex PCR, a mixture combining 60 forward primers for TCR Vbeta segments and 13 reverse primers for TCR Jbeta segments was used. The clones in this table, taken by TCRdb from immuneACCESS, are in-frame only. Not every clone is retained; where verified, under half of the shortfall comes from an unresolved V gene, and the cause of the rest is unknown. The sample yields 150,000 to 200,000 clones; roughly 79% were counted once. The top ten constitute about 1% of the sample. Source material: PBMCs. These receptors all come from a woman aged 40 to 50 in good health and CMV-seronegative.

This clone was counted only a few times. The gene calls are TRBV27 and TRBJ2-5; 8 nucleotides line up with TRBD2. Germline trimming cut 5 bases from V and 4 bases from J; bases unmatched to any gene: 9. The CDR3 sequence is 15 residues long. The germline V gene encodes CDR1 MNHEY and CDR2 SMNVEV (reference sequence). CDR3 in amino acids: CASSPSRGGAETQYF. In nucleotides, the CDR3 is TGTGCCAGCAGTCCGTCCCGGGGGGGGGCAGAGACCCAGTACTTC.

This chain links TRBV19 with TRBJ2-3, with D tentatively TRBD2 (5 bases). CDR1 and CDR2 from the germline V gene are LNHDA and SQIVND (reference sequence). V lost 4 bases and J 5 bases, leaving 16 bases between the germline ends. The length of the CDR3 is 15 residues. CDR3 sequence (DNA): TGTGCCAGTAGTACCTACCTGACTATTCAAGATACGCAGTATTTT. Its translation is CASSTYLTIQDTQYF.

This chain links TRBV30 with TRBJ1-5; D might be TRBD1 (6 bases). There are 14 residues in the CDR3. Trimming left V 0 bases short and J 6 bases short, with 12 bases between. CDR1 is GTSNPN and CDR2 is SVGIG in the germline V gene (reference sequence). Here the CDR3 DNA reads TGTGCCTGGAGTGTAAAGGGGGGGGGTCAGCCCCAGCATTTT. Translated, it gives CAWSVKGGGQPQHF.

This sequence joins TRBV7-3 and TRBJ2-1; TRBD2 matches 7 bases. This CDR3 has 15 residues. The germline V gene has CDR1 SGHTA and CDR2 FQGTGA. J lost 1 base, V lost 6 bases, and 6 bases had no gene match. CDR3 loop: CASSRAGASYNEQFF. In DNA form, the CDR3 reads TGTGCCAGCAGTAGGGCGGGAGCATCCTACAATGAGCAGTTCTTC.

In DNA, the CDR3 is TGTGCCAGCAAAAACAAGGGAGGAGCTTTCTTT. Amino acids: CASKNKGGAFF. The chain joins TRBV28 to TRBJ1-1; D unclear. Trimming took off 7 bases at V and 10 bases at J, with 13 bases between the two ends. CDR3 length: 11 amino acids. In germline, CDR1 is MDHEN, CDR2 SYDVKM. Full variable domain (remainder filled in from reference TRBV28 and TRBJ1-1): DVKVTQSSRYLVKRTGEKVFLECVQDMDHENMFWYRQDPGLGLRLIYFSYDVKMKEKGDIPEGYSVSREKKERFSLILESASTNQTSMYLCASKNKGGAFFGQGTRLTVV.